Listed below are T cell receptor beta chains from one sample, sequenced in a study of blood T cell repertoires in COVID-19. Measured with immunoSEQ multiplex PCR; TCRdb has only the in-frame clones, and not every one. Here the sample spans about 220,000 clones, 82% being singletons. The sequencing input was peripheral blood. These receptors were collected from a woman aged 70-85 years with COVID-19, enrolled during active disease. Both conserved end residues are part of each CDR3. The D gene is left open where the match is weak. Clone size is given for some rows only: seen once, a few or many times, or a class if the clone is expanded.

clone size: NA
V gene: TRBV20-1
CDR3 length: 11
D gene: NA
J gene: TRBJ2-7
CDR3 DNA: TGCAGTACCTCCCGCGGCTACGAGCAGTACTTC
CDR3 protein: CSTSRGYEQYF

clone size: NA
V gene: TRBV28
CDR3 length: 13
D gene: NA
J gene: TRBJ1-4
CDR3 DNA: TGTGCCAGCAGTCGAGGAGGTAATGAAAAACTGTTTTTT
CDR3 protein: CASSRGGNEKLFF

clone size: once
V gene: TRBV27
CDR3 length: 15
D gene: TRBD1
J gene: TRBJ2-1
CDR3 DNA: TGTGCCAGCAGTTCGGGACAGGGGGGGTCCAATGAGCAGTTCTTC
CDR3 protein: CASSSGQGGSNEQFF

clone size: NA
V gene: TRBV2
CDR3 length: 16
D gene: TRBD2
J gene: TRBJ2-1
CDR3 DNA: TGTGCCAGCAGGCGACTAGCGGGAACCGTTGGGAATGAGCAGTTCTTC
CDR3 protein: CASRRLAGTVGNEQFF

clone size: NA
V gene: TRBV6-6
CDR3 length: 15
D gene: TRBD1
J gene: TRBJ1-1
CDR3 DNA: TGTGCCAGCAGTAGATGGACAGGGAGGAACACTGAAGCTTTCTTT
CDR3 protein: CASSRWTGRNTEAFF

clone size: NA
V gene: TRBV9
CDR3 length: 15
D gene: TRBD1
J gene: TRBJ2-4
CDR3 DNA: TGTGCCAGCAGCGCCCTACAGGGGGCATGGGACATTCAGTACTTC
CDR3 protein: CASSALQGAWDIQYF

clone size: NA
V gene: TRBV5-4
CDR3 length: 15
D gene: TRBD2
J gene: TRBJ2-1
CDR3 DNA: TGTGCCAGCAGCCCCCCGGGACTAGCGGACACCGAGCAGTTCTTC
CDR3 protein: CASSPPGLADTEQFF

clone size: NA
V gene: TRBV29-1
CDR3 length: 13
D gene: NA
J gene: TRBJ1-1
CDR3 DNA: TGCAGCGTTGAAGGACAGATGAACACTGAAGCTTTCTTT
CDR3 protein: CSVEGQMNTEAFF

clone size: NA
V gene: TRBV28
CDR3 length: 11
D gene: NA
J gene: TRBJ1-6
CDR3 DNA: TGTGCCAGCAGTTCATGGGGCAGGGTCGAGTTT
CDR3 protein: CASSSWGRVEF

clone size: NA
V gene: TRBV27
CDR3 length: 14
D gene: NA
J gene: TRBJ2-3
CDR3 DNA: TGTGCCAGCAGTTTACCGGGAAGCACAGATACGCAGTATTTT
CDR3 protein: CASSLPGSTDTQYF

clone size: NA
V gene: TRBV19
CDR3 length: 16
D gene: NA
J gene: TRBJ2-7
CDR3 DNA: TGTGCCAGTAGTCGAGTTGATGTCTCCAATCGCTACGAGCAGTACTTC
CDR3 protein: CASSRVDVSNRYEQYF

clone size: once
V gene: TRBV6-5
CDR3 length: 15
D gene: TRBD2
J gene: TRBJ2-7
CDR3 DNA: TGTGCCAGCAGTTACCTGGCGGGAGGGCTAGCCGAGCAGTACTTC
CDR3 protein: CASSYLAGGLAEQYF

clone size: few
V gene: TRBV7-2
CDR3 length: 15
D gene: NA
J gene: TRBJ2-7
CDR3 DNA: TGTGCCAGCAGCTTAGACGGGGGGCTTTGGAACGAGCAGTACTTC
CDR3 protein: CASSLDGGLWNEQYF

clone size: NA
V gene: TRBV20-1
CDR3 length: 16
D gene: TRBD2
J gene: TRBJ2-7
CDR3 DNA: TGCAGTGCTAGTCCCTTTATAGCGGGAAGGACCTACGAGCAGTACTTC
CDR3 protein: CSASPFIAGRTYEQYF

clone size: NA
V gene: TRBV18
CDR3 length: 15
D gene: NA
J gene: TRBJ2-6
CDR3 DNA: TGTGCCAGCTCACCACCGGGCCCTGGGGCCAACGTCCTGACTTTC
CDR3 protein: CASSPPGPGANVLTF

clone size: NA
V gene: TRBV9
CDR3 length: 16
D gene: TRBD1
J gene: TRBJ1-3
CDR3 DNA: TGTGCCAGCAGCGGGGGACAGGGGGAAACTGGAAACACCATATATTTT
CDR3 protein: CASSGGQGETGNTIYF

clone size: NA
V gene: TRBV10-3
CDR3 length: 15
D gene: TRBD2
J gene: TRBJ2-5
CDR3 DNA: TGTGCCATCAGTGAGTGGACTAGCGGAAAAGAGACCCAGTACTTC
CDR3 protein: CAISEWTSGKETQYF